The rows below give T cell receptor beta chains drawn from one sample of a study of blood T cells in healthy people across ages. In TCRdb, the 5' RACE reads were re-called with MiXCR into one record per CDR3 protein. The data show approximately 900,000 distinct CDR3 sequences, 40% to 60% seen once. The specimen sequenced was blood. The receptors originated from a man aged 25-45 years in good health. The CDR3 runs from the conserved cysteine through the conserved F or W. A D gene is named only where the DNA matches it firmly. Expanded clones get a size class; other rows say once, few or many, or leave the size out.

v_gene	abundance	d_gene	j_gene	CDR3aa	CDR3nt
TRBV21-1	few	.	TRBJ2-7	CASSKEEGRKNEQYF	TGTGCCAGCAGCAAAGAGGAGGGGAGGAAGAACGAGCAGTACTTC
TRBV20-1	.	.	TRBJ2-7	CSVPGPMSSYEQYF	TGCAGTGTCCCAGGACCCATGAGCTCCTACGAGCAGTACTTC
TRBV11-1	once	TRBD1	TRBJ2-1	CASKSAGQGPEQFF	TGTGCCAGCAAGTCGGCGGGACAGGGACCCGAGCAGTTCTTC
TRBV3-1	.	TRBD1	TRBJ2-7	CASSQGGTGNYEQYF	TGTGCCAGCAGCCAAGGCGGGACAGGGAACTACGAGCAGTACTTC
TRBV2	.	TRBD1	TRBJ2-1	CASSDGTGANNEQFF	TGTGCCAGCAGTGATGGGACAGGGGCTAACAATGAGCAGTTCTTC
TRBV12-3/TRBV12-4	.	.	TRBJ1-2	CASSGRGYGYTF	TGTGCCAGCAGCGGCAGGGGCTATGGCTACACCTTC
TRBV6-5	few	.	TRBJ1-4	CASSYSIVEGYNEKLFF	TGTGCCAGCAGTTACTCGATAGTAGAAGGTTATAATGAAAAACTGTTTTTT
TRBV30	many	TRBD2	TRBJ2-3	CAWSVSGGGHVTDTQYF	TGTGCCTGGAGTGTCAGCGGGGGGGGTCATGTCACAGATACGCAGTATTTT
TRBV20-1	few	.	TRBJ2-7	CSARGGMTYEQYF	TGCAGTGCTAGAGGGGGCATGACTTACGAGCAGTACTTC
TRBV6-5	few	.	TRBJ1-2	CASSQGGVNGYTF	TGTGCCAGCAGTCAAGGGGGAGTCAATGGCTACACCTTC
TRBV20-1	.	TRBD2	TRBJ2-7	CSARSGGARRDEQYF	TGCAGTGCTCGTAGCGGGGGGGCTCGTCGCGACGAGCAGTACTTC
TRBV28	.	TRBD1	TRBJ2-4	CASRTTGGGTDIQYF	TGTGCCAGCAGGACGACAGGGGGCGGTACGGACATTCAGTACTTC
TRBV5-6	.	TRBD1	TRBJ2-2	CASSLDGTANTGELFF	TGTGCCAGCAGCTTGGACGGGACAGCGAACACCGGGGAGCTGTTTTTT
TRBV20-1	.	TRBD2	TRBJ2-1	CSARDKTSGGRTYNEQFF	TGCAGTGCTAGAGATAAGACTAGCGGGGGCCGGACCTACAATGAGCAGTTCTTC
TRBV11-2	.	TRBD2	TRBJ2-2	CASSDGTRDRELFF	TGTGCCAGCAGCGACGGGACTAGAGACAGGGAGCTGTTTTTT
TRBV24-1	.	TRBD1	TRBJ2-1	CATSDGTGGSSYNEQFF	TGTGCCACCAGTGATGGAACAGGGGGCTCTTCCTACAATGAGCAGTTCTTC
TRBV7-2	.	.	TRBJ1-5	CASSFDMNQLQHF	TGTGCCAGCAGCTTCGACATGAATCAGCTCCAGCATTTT
TRBV3-1	few	TRBD2	TRBJ2-4	CASSYSGGAKNIQYF	TGTGCCAGCAGCTACAGCGGGGGTGCCAAAAACATTCAGTACTTC
TRBV11-1	many	.	TRBJ2-1	CASSPEGVAYNEQFF	TGTGCCAGCAGCCCGGAAGGGGTAGCTTACAATGAGCAGTTCTTC
TRBV5-1	few	.	TRBJ2-3	CASTTEGGTDTQYF	TGCGCCAGCACCACCGAGGGGGGCACAGATACGCAGTATTTT
TRBV3-1	.	.	TRBJ1-2	CASSPAVGGFDTF	TGTGCCAGCAGCCCCGCAGTTGGGGGGTTTGACACCTTC
TRBV12-3/TRBV12-4	.	.	TRBJ2-7	CARSLRRQDEQYF	TGTGCCAGGAGTCTACGGAGACAGGATGAGCAGTACTTC
TRBV6-5	.	TRBD1	TRBJ1-1	CASSLGQFGEAFF	TGTGCCAGCAGTTTGGGACAGTTCGGGGAAGCTTTCTTT
TRBV4-3	.	.	TRBJ2-3	CASSQGGGTDTQYF	TGTGCCAGCAGCCAAGGAGGGGGCACAGATACGCAGTATTTT
TRBV30	many	.	TRBJ1-1	CAWSVSGSRTEAFF	TGTGCCTGGAGTGTATCCGGGAGCCGCACTGAAGCTTTCTTT
TRBV6-2/TRBV6-3	.	.	TRBJ2-1	CASCFGGSDEQFF	TGTGCCAGCTGCTTCGGGGGTAGCGATGAGCAGTTCTTC
TRBV30	.	.	TRBJ2-7	CAWSVEWKGEQYF	TGTGCCTGGAGTGTTGAATGGAAGGGCGAGCAGTACTTC
TRBV12-3/TRBV12-4	.	.	TRBJ2-5	CASRRSNEQYF	TGTGCCAGCAGGCGCTCCAATGAGCAGTACTTC
TRBV4-2	.	.	TRBJ2-1	CASSQETSRRDEQFF	TGTGCCAGCAGCCAAGAAACTAGCAGACGAGATGAGCAGTTCTTC
TRBV20-1	few	.	TRBJ2-1	CSAREALDYNEQFF	TGCAGTGCTAGGGAGGCATTGGACTACAATGAGCAGTTCTTC
TRBV24-1	many	.	TRBJ1-5	CATTLTAPNQPQHF	TGTGCCACCACCCTGACAGCTCCGAATCAGCCCCAGCATTTT
TRBV6-2/TRBV6-3	.	.	TRBJ2-6	CATDSVNSGANVLTF	TGTGCCACCGACAGTGTTAACTCTGGGGCCAACGTCCTGACTTTC
TRBV27	.	.	TRBJ2-7	CASSQRSGGYEQYF	TGTGCCAGCAGCCAAAGGTCAGGGGGGTACGAGCAGTACTTC
TRBV4-3	once	.	TRBJ2-1	CASMTVVGDNEQFF	TGCGCCAGCATGACAGTAGTAGGGGACAATGAGCAGTTCTTC
TRBV11-2	.	.	TRBJ2-5	CASSFGVQVTQYF	TGTGCCAGCAGCTTTGGGGTTCAAGTGACCCAGTACTTC
TRBV7-2	.	.	TRBJ2-3	CVSSFNTDTQYF	TGTGTCAGCAGCTTTAACACAGATACGCAGTATTTT
TRBV12-3/TRBV12-4	few	TRBD2	TRBJ2-1	CASSSIAGNYNEQFF	TGTGCCAGCAGTTCCATAGCGGGAAACTACAATGAGCAGTTCTTC
TRBV1	.	.	TRBJ2-1	CPNRESYNEQFF	TGCCCCAACAGGGAATCCTACAATGAGCAGTTCTTC
TRBV27	.	.	TRBJ1-6	CASSQGFPGEGDSPLHF	TGTGCCAGCAGTCAAGGGTTCCCGGGAGAGGGGGATTCACCCCTCCACTTT
TRBV6-1	.	.	TRBJ2-3	CASIGGPSTDTQYF	TGTGCCAGCATCGGGGGGCCTAGCACAGATACGCAGTATTTT
TRBV20-1	.	.	TRBJ1-1	CSASPPLGWTEAFF	TGCAGTGCTAGCCCCCCGTTGGGTTGGACTGAAGCTTTCTTT
TRBV6-2/TRBV6-3	many	.	TRBJ1-1	CASKLLGGTEAFF	TGTGCCAGCAAGCTACTAGGTGGAACTGAAGCTTTCTTT
TRBV10-3	few	TRBD1	TRBJ2-4	CAISATDRGIKNIQYF	TGTGCCATCAGTGCCACGGACAGGGGCATTAAAAACATTCAGTACTTC
TRBV28	.	.	TRBJ2-1	CASTLTISYNEQFF	TGTGCCAGCACCTTGACCATCTCCTACAATGAGCAGTTCTTC